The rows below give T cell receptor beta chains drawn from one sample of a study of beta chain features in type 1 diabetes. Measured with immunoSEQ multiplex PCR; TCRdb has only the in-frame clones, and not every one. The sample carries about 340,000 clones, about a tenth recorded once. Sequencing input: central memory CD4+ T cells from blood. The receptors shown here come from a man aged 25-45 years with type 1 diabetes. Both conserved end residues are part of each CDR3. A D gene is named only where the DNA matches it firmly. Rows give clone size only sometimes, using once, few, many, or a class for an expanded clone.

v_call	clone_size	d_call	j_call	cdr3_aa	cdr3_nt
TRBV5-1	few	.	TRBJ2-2	CASSLQYRAENTGELFF	TGCGCCAGCAGCTTGCAATACAGGGCGGAGAACACCGGGGAGCTGTTTTTT
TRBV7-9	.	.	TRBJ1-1	CASSLGEGGNTEAFF	TGTGCCAGCAGCTTAGGTGAAGGAGGGAACACTGAAGCTTTCTTT
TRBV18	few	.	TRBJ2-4	CASSPQEGGHIQYF	TGTGCCAGCTCACCCCAGGAGGGGGGACACATTCAGTACTTC
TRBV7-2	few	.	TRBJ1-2	CASSFNPEGPGPYGYTF	TGTGCCAGCAGCTTTAACCCTGAGGGGCCGGGACCCTATGGCTACACCTTC
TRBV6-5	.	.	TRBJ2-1	CASSYSRGSVQFF	TGTGCCAGCAGTTACTCACGGGGGTCAGTGCAGTTCTTC
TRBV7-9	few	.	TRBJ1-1	CASSLETEAFF	TGTGCCAGCAGCTTAGAGACAGAGGCTTTCTTT
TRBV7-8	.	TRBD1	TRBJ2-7	CASSLPGQGPYF	TGTGCCAGCAGCTTACCCGGACAGGGACCCTACTTC
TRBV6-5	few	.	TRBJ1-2	CASSTPGTYGYTF	TGTGCCAGCAGCACGCCGGGCACCTATGGCTACACCTTC
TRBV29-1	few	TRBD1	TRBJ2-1	CSVDFGQGNEQFF	TGCAGCGTTGACTTCGGACAGGGCAATGAGCAGTTCTTC
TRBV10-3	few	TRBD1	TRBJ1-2	CAIRGQNYGYTF	TGTGCCATCAGGGGACAGAACTATGGCTACACCTTC
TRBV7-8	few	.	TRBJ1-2	CASSFKGGYGYTF	TGTGCCAGCAGCTTCAAGGGTGGCTATGGCTACACCTTC
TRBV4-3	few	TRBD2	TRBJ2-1	CASSQDWGGGAYNEQFF	TGCGCCAGCAGCCAAGATTGGGGCGGGGGTGCTTACAATGAGCAGTTCTTC
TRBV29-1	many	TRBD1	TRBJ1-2	CSVGTGTGSGYTF	TGCAGCGTGGGAACCGGGACAGGGTCCGGCTACACCTTC
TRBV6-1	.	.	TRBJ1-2	CARKGGADGYTF	TGTGCCAGAAAGGGGGGGGCGGACGGCTACACCTTC
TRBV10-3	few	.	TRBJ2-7	CAIRAGASPYEQYF	TGTGCCATCAGGGCAGGGGCTTCTCCCTACGAGCAGTACTTC
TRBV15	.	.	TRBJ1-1	CATRTTGLFTEAFF	TGTGCCACCAGAACTACAGGGTTGTTCACTGAAGCTTTCTTT
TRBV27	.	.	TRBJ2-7	CASSSSSRTLYSYEQYF	TGTGCCAGCAGTTCGTCGTCGAGGACGTTGTACTCCTACGAGCAGTACTTC
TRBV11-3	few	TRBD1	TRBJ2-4	CASSFGTGGNIQYF	TGTGCCAGCAGCTTTGGGACAGGGGGGAACATTCAGTACTTC
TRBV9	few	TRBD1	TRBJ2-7	CASSFGQGLYEQYF	TGTGCCAGCAGCTTTGGACAGGGACTCTACGAGCAGTACTTC
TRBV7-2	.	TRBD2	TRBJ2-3	CASSFSGGAGDTQYF	TGTGCCAGCAGCTTCAGCGGGGGGGCCGGAGATACGCAGTATTTT
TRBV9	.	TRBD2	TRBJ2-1	CASSVGRGETNEQFF	TGTGCCAGCAGCGTAGGGCGGGGGGAAACGAATGAGCAGTTCTTC
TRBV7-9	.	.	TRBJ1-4	CASSLGGGSNEKLFF	TGTGCCAGCAGCTTGGGGGGCGGATCCAATGAAAAACTGTTTTTT
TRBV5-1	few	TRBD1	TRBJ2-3	CASSLGQGGRQYF	TGCGCCAGCAGCTTGGGACAGGGCGGTAGGCAGTATTTT
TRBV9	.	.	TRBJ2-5	CASSLNGGPETQYF	TGTGCCAGCAGCCTTAATGGGGGCCCGGAGACCCAGTACTTC
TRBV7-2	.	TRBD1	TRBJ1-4	CASSSRTGTNEKLFF	TGTGCCAGCAGCTCTCGGACAGGGACTAATGAAAAACTGTTTTTT
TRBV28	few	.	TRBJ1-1	CASIGGWTTEAFF	TGTGCCAGCATAGGAGGGTGGACCACTGAAGCTTTCTTT
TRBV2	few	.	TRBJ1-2	CASSGTGFGKGYTF	TGTGCCAGCAGTGGAACAGGCTTTGGTAAAGGCTACACCTTC
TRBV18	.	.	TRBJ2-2	CASSPRSGDTGELFF	TGTGCCAGCTCACCACGCTCTGGGGATACCGGGGAGCTGTTTTTT
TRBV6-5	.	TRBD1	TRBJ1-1	CASSFSSMTGAEAFF	TGTGCCAGCAGTTTTTCCTCTATGACAGGGGCTGAAGCTTTCTTT
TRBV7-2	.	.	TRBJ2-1	CASSLRAGNNEQFF	TGTGCCAGCAGCTTACGGGCAGGGAACAATGAGCAGTTCTTC
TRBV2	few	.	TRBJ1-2	CASSIVTNYGYTF	TGTGCCAGCAGCATCGTAACTAACTATGGCTACACCTTC
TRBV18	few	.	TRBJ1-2	CASSPTAASLPYGYTF	TGTGCCAGCTCACCAACGGCCGCCTCCCTGCCCTACGGCTACACCTTC
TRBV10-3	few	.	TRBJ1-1	CAISATGSRQGIEAFF	TGTGCCATCAGTGCAACAGGTTCCAGGCAGGGGATAGAAGCTTTCTTT
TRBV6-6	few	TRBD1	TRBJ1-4	CASSLMDRGVKLFF	TGTGCCAGCAGTTTGATGGACAGGGGGGTAAAACTGTTTTTT
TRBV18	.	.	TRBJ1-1	CASSPIRVDTEAFF	TGTGCCAGCTCACCAATCAGGGTGGACACTGAAGCTTTCTTT
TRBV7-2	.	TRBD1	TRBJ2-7	CASSLAVRGPYEQYF	TGTGCCAGCAGCTTAGCGGTCAGGGGGCCCTACGAGCAGTACTTC
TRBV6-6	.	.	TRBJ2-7	CASSSAQASYEQYF	TGTGCCAGCAGTTCAGCACAGGCCTCCTACGAGCAGTACTTC
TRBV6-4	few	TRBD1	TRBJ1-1	CASSPLAGGTEAFF	TGTGCCAGCAGCCCCCTCGCAGGGGGAACTGAAGCTTTCTTT
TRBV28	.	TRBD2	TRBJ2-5	CASSLRTSPHQETQYF	TGTGCCAGCAGTTTAAGGACTAGCCCCCACCAAGAGACCCAGTACTTC
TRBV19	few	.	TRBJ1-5	CASSTGFNQPQHF	TGTGCCAGTAGTACTGGTTTTAATCAGCCCCAGCATTTT
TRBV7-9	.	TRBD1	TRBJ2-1	CASSSSDRVSEQFF	TGTGCCAGCAGCTCATCAGACAGGGTGTCTGAGCAGTTCTTC
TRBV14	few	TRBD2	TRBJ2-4	CASSQSGGMTNIQYF	TGTGCCAGCAGCCAAAGCGGGGGTATGACAAACATTCAGTACTTC
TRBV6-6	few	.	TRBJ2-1	CASSYSRNVNEQFF	TGTGCCAGCAGTTACTCTAGAAATGTCAATGAGCAGTTCTTC
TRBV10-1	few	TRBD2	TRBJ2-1	CASSESGRGAYNEQFF	TGCGCCAGCAGTGAGTCGGGGCGGGGGGCCTACAATGAGCAGTTCTTC
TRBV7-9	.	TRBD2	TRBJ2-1	CASSLERGLAGDYNEQFF	TGTGCCAGCAGCTTAGAGAGAGGACTAGCGGGGGATTACAATGAGCAGTTCTTC
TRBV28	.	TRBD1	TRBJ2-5	CASRPLKGGGETQYF	TGTGCCAGCAGGCCCCTGAAAGGGGGCGGGGAGACCCAGTACTTC
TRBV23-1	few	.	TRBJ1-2	CASSRKVNGGYGYTF	TGCGCCAGCAGTCGGAAAGTCAACGGGGGCTATGGCTACACCTTC
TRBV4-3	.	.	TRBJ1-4	CASSQDRANEKLFF	TGCGCCAGCAGCCAAGATCGGGCTAATGAAAAACTGTTTTTT
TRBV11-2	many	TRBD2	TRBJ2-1	CASRPRSGGAYNEQFF	TGTGCCAGCAGACCGAGAAGCGGGGGGGCCTACAATGAGCAGTTCTTC
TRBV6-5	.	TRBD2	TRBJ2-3	CASGGLAGTDTQYF	TGTGCCAGCGGGGGACTAGCGGGCACAGATACGCAGTATTTT
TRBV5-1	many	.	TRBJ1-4	CASREATNEKLFF	TGCGCCAGCCGAGAAGCAACTAATGAAAAACTGTTTTTT
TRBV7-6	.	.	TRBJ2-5	CASSLNVETQYF	TGTGCCAGCAGCTTAAACGTAGAGACCCAGTACTTC